This T cell receptor (beta chain) was documented in a study of identical twins (dated by TCRdb to 2016 to 2017). As for the study more broadly: To test whether fetal clonotypes persist, this study deep-sequenced TCR alpha and beta repertoires from monozygotic twins, from unrelated adults of various ages, and from cord blood. To rule out contamination, replicate twin experiments were performed at different times with different library preparation protocols.

With regard to this clonotype: The clone's antigen remains unknown. Per-nucleotide qualities are absent, and no much larger clonotype sits a single base away.

Only healthy Caucasian donors were included. General findings and caveats noted by the study authors: In beta out-of-frame sequences, excess twin sharing was weaker, because having fewer shared sequences lowered the signal-to-noise ratio. Compared with coincidental sharing between unrelated individuals, out-of-frame TCR alpha sequences shared between twins had an excess of sequences with low generation probability. Zero-insertion analyses could be partly confounded by invariant T cells such as MAIT and iNKT, although diverse VJ usage argued against such confounding for most clonotypes. Because the same donors could not be followed over many years, the conclusions relied on cross-sectional statistical analysis. Abundant cord blood beta clonotypes carried fewer insertions; young adult naive repertoires showed a weaker similar trend, while memory repertoires showed none. In monozygotic twins, recombination models systematically underestimated out-of-frame TCR alpha sharing, but the models matched the sharing seen between unrelated individuals.

Measured from the cysteine to the phenylalanine, the CDR3 is 14 residues long. CDR3 DNA only is kept here, 42 bases in frame from base 1. The germline V gene (reference sequence) yields DFQATT for CDR1 and SNEGSKA for CDR2. V lost 5 bases and J lost 0 bases, and the count of bases not matched to a germline gene is 4. The library was obtained by 5' RACE. Sequencer: Illumina HiSeq 2000. Template switching introduced a universal primer binding site; the final cDNA contained a unique molecular identifier, enabling accurate counting of TCR cDNA molecules. Specific primers in the conserved constant-segment region were used to synthesize first-strand cDNA for TCR alpha and beta chains. To control for contamination, every cDNA library carried two barcodes: a SMART-Mk sample barcode plus Illumina barcodes. Two successive PCR steps introduced TruSeq adapter sequences along with Illumina sample barcodes. The Illumina HiSeq platform was used with custom primers to sequence TCR alpha and beta cDNA libraries. Under the source paper's analysis protocol: MiGEC processed the raw reads to extract unique molecular identifiers, while MiXCR was used to determine the CDR3 positions. Recombination models were inferred per individual with the repgenHMM and IGoR tools using an EM algorithm. Shared clonotypes were analyzed with the tcR package in R, and sharing was normalized by the product of cloneset sizes. To study raw recombination free of thymic and clonal selection effects, out-of-frame nonproductive sequences were analyzed. TCRdb reworked the public reads: Q25 trimming with fastp, MiXCR clone assembly, productive beta chains retained. Each CDR3 protein gets just one entry, which takes the most common genes and DNA from the rows behind it. These V and J calls are TCRdb output, not the study's own analysis. This sample is represented by some 1,600,000 distinct CDR3 sequences; around a third of them were singletons. The ten largest make up approximately 0.25% of the sample.

The sequence derives from a newborn girl in good health. This chain joins TRBV20-1 to TRBJ1-3, with 7 bases aligning to TRBD1. Sequencing was done on a sample of cord blood. In nucleotide form, the sequence is TGCAGTGCTCCCCCAGGGGGCTCTGGAAACACCATATATTTT. Its translation reads: CSAPPGGSGNTIYF.